The 24 T cell receptor beta chains in this list originate from one sample, sequenced in a study of blood T cell repertoires in COVID-19. Sequenced by immunoSEQ multiplex PCR; TCRdb stores in-frame clones only, minus some. The sample has about 94,000 clones; 80% are singletons. The specimen was peripheral blood. Every receptor here comes from a human donor in a cohort sampled during active COVID-19.

J is TRBJ2-1 and V is TRBV11-2, with D maybe TRBD1 (5 bases). Trimming pared 2 bases from V and 6 bases from J, leaving 8 bases between. Germline CDR1 and CDR2: SGHAT and FQNNGV. This CDR3 spans 13 amino acids. CDR3: CASSLQGVNEQFF. The CDR3 nucleotides read TGTGCCAGCAGCTTACAAGGGGTCAATGAGCAGTTCTTC.

This clone was seen a single time. The chain employs TRBV6-5 and TRBJ2-7, with D possibly being TRBD1 (6 bases). Germline values: CDR1 MNHEY, CDR2 SVGAGI. The CDR3 is 15 residues long. Trimming took off 3 bases at V and 0 bases at J, with 12 bases between the two ends. DNA of the CDR3: TGTGCCAGCAGTTATTCGCCCAGGGGCTCCTACGAGCAGTACTTC. Its translation is CASSYSPRGSYEQYF.

The genes are TRBV6-1 and TRBJ1-1; D unresolved. V was pared by 2 bases and J by 5 bases, with 9 bases between. The CDR3 has 13 amino acids. Germline assignment: CDR1 MNHNS and CDR2 SASEGT. The CDR3 coding sequence is TGTGCCAGCAGTGAAACTGTCAGGACTGAAGCTTTCTTT. Encoded protein: CASSETVRTEAFF.

J is TRBJ2-7 and V is TRBV5-4, with 12 bases that match TRBD1. This CDR3 contains 15 residues. CDR1 is SGHNT, CDR2 YYREEE, per germline (reference sequence). V trimming: 3 bases; J trimming: 9 bases; junction bases outside the gene matches: 10. The CDR3 reads CASSSAGTGGEAQYF. The CDR3 DNA reads as TGTGCCAGCAGCTCGGCCGGGACAGGGGGCGAGGCGCAGTACTTC. Drawing the rest from reference TRBV5-4 and TRBJ2-7, the complete variable domain is ETGVTQSPTHLIKTRGQQVTLRCSSQSGHNTVSWYQQALGQGPQFIFQYYREEENGRGNFPPRFSGLQFPNYSSELNVNALELDDSALYLCASSSAGTGGEAQYFGPGTRLTVT.

The chain joins TRBV18 to TRBJ2-7; 11 nucleotides line up with TRBD1. V shed 2 bases, J shed 3 bases, and the junction held 9 bases outside the gene matches. The germline V gene encodes CDR1 KGHSH and CDR2 LQKENI. The CDR3 loop spans 17 amino acids. CDR3 sequence: CASSPGRDRGSNYEQYF. For the CDR3, the DNA is TGTGCCAGCTCACCAGGCCGGGACAGGGGGTCAAACTACGAGCAGTACTTC. The complete variable domain, with remaining parts taken from reference TRBV18 and TRBJ2-7, reads NAGVMQNPRHLVRRRGQEARLRCSPMKGHSHVYWYRQLPEEGLKFMVYLQKENIIDESGMPKERFSAEFPKEGPSILRIQQVVRGDSAAYFCASSPGRDRGSNYEQYFGPGTRLTVT.

The chain has TRBV20-1 and TRBJ1-2, with TRBD1 matching 7 bases. The CDR3 has 14 residues. Germline-derived CDR1 and CDR2 are DFQATT and SNEGSKA (reference sequence). After removal of 3 bases from V and 7 bases from J, the junction contained 11 bases not matched to a gene. As DNA, the CDR3 is TGCAGTGCTAGTCGGGGGAGAGGGGGCGGTGGCTACACCTTC. It is translated as CSASRGRGGGGYTF.

The chain uses TRBV19 and TRBJ1-1; TRBD1 agrees at 10 bases. Germline CDR1 is LNHDA and CDR2 is SQIVND (reference sequence). V shed 6 bases, J shed 5 bases, and the junction held 9 bases outside the gene matches. The CDR3 contains 15 residues. CDR3 DNA: TGTGCCAGTAGCCCCGCGACAGGGGGCGAAACTGAAGCTTTCTTT. Its translation: CASSPATGGETEAFF.

The genes are TRBV5-1 and TRBJ2-7; D perhaps matches TRBD1 (6 bases). The CDR3 runs to 14 residues. The germline V and J ends were trimmed by 3 bases and 3 bases, with 13 bases remaining between them. Germline V gives CDR1 SGHRS, CDR2 YFSETQ. DNA of the CDR3: TGCGCCAGCAGCTCGCTTGGGACAAGCTACGAGCAGTACTTC. This codes for CASSSLGTSYEQYF.

The chain couples TRBV6-4 to TRBJ1-2, with 11 bases fitting TRBD1. The CDR3 runs 13 residues. J gave up 6 bases and V 6 bases, and 3 bases lay outside the gene matches. CDR1 is MRHNA and CDR2 is SNTAGT in the germline V gene. The CDR3 nucleotides read TGTGCCAGCAGGGGGGACAGGGGGAATGGCTACACCTTC. It encodes CASRGDRGNGYTF.

The V and J genes are TRBV5-4 and TRBJ1-2, with TRBD1 as a possible D gene (6 bases). From germline, CDR1 is SGHNT and CDR2 YYREEE (reference sequence). Trimming took 1 base from V and 4 from J, leaving 11 bases between them. The CDR3 contains 14 residues. The CDR3 reads CASSLRTESYGYTF. In DNA form, the CDR3 reads TGTGCCAGCAGCTTGAGGACAGAGAGCTATGGCTACACCTTC.

This rearrangement joins TRBV25-1 to TRBJ1-1, with unresolved D. This CDR3 has 14 amino acids. Germline CDR1 and CDR2: MGHDK and SYGVNS. V lost 0 bases to trimming and J lost 5 bases, with 10 bases between them. DNA for the CDR3: TGTGCCAGCAGTGAATACTCCGGGGAAACTGAAGCTTTCTTT. Translating it yields CASSEYSGETEAFF.

The V gene is TRBV7-8, the J gene TRBJ2-7; a weak D match, TRBD2 (6 bases). CDR3 size: 15 residues. Looked up from germline, CDR1 is SGHVS and CDR2 is FQNEAQ. Trimming shortened V by 5 bases and J by 2 bases, and 16 bases separated the two germline ends. CDR3: CASSNLGLPTYEQYF. The CDR3, as DNA: TGTGCCAGCAGCAACTTGGGACTGCCCACCTACGAGCAGTACTTC.

The chain combines TRBV18 with TRBJ2-7; D is perhaps TRBD1 (6 bases). Germline CDR1 is KGHSH and CDR2 is LQKENI. The CDR3 contains 13 residues. Trimming stripped 4 bases from V and 2 bases from J, with 9 bases between. The chain's CDR3 is CASSLTGTYEQYF. CDR3 sequence (DNA): TGTGCCAGCTCACTTACAGGGACCTACGAGCAGTACTTC.

CDR3 in amino acids: CASSIDRGTQPQHF. CDR3 DNA sequence: TGTGCCAGCAGTATCGACAGGGGCACTCAGCCCCAGCATTTT. The chain recombines TRBV6-5 with TRBJ1-5; 8 bases match TRBD1. Germline values: CDR1 MNHEY, CDR2 SVGAGI. J was trimmed by 6 bases and V by 5 bases; bases with no gene match: 6. This CDR3 has 14 amino acids.

V is TRBV5-1 and J is TRBJ1-2; D remains ambiguous. Germline V lookup: CDR1 SGHRS, CDR2 YFSETQ. Trimming left V 3 bases short and J 8 bases short, with 20 bases between. The CDR3 is 15 residues long. CDR3 residues: CASSWEAGSPRGYTF. The CDR3 nucleotides are TGCGCCAGCAGCTGGGAGGCAGGTTCCCCCCGCGGCTACACCTTC.

This chain joins TRBV6-5 and TRBJ1-1; 8 nucleotides line up with TRBD1. The germline gives CDR1 MNHEY, CDR2 SVGAGI. The CDR3 contains 15 residues. The ends lost 6 bases at V and 2 bases at J; junction bases unmatched: 8. CDR3 amino acids: CASRTNGQGNTEAFF. The CDR3 DNA follows: TGTGCCAGCAGGACAAATGGACAGGGAAACACTGAAGCTTTCTTT.

The sample holds a few counts of this clone. V gene TRBV19 combines with J gene TRBJ2-7, with 8 bases aligning to TRBD1. V was clipped by 4 bases and J by 3 bases; unmatched bases: 2. In germline, CDR1 is LNHDA, CDR2 SQIVND (reference sequence). This CDR3 contains 13 residues. The CDR3 sequence: CASSRDRSYEQYF. CDR3 DNA: TGTGCCAGTAGTAGGGACAGGAGCTACGAGCAGTACTTC.

A few counts support this clone. The rearrangement joins TRBV5-1 to TRBJ1-2; a weak D match, TRBD1 (6 bases). V lost 4 bases to trimming and J lost 4 bases, with 14 bases between them. The CDR3 is 14 amino acids. Per germline, CDR1 SGHRS and CDR2 YFSETQ. The CDR3 DNA reads TGCGCCAGCAGCATACCGGGACAAGTCTATGGCTACACCTTC. Protein product: CASSIPGQVYGYTF.

This chain links TRBV5-4 with TRBJ1-2; no firm D call. This CDR3 comprises 13 residues. CDR1 and CDR2 from the germline V gene are SGHNT and YYREEE (reference sequence). V lost 3 bases to trimming and J lost 8 bases, with 14 bases between them. CDR3 residues: CASSSDLRSGYTF. Here the CDR3 DNA reads TGTGCCAGCAGCTCCGACCTGAGGAGCGGCTACACCTTC.

V gene TRBV5-4 combines with J gene TRBJ2-7; tentatively, D is TRBD2 (5 bases). The CDR3 is 15 amino acids. V was trimmed by 4 bases and J by 3 bases, leaving 17 bases between them. Germline CDR1 reads SGHNT; CDR2 reads YYREEE (reference sequence). CDR3 sequence (DNA): TGTGCCAGCAGCCTCCCAGTCGGGATAGGCTACGAGCAGTACTTC. Its protein is CASSLPVGIGYEQYF.

This clone has only one observation. This chain connects TRBV19 to TRBJ2-7; D perhaps matches TRBD2 (6 bases). CDR3 length: 17 amino acids. From germline, CDR1 is LNHDA and CDR2 SQIVND (reference sequence). The V end was cut by 5 bases, the J end by 0 bases, with 20 bases between. CDR3 coding DNA: TGTGCCAGTAGTCCTCCCGGCGGAGGGGCGAACTCCTACGAGCAGTACTTC. Protein: CASSPPGGGANSYEQYF.

The CDR3, as DNA: TGTGCCAGTAGTGCCAGGGACAGGGACCTCTACGAGCAGTACTTC. Its protein product is CASSARDRDLYEQYF. This rearrangement joins TRBV19 to TRBJ2-7; 9 positions match TRBD1. Trimming took 5 bases from V and 3 from J; bases not matched to a gene: 8. The CDR3 has 15 amino acids. Germline V gene sequence: CDR1 LNHDA, CDR2 SQIVND (reference sequence).

The chain combines TRBV5-1 with TRBJ1-4; 8 bases map to TRBD1. The CDR3 extends over 15 amino acids. Unmatched junction bases numbered 5, after V lost 4 bases and J lost 3 bases. Germline lookup yields CDR1 SGHRS and CDR2 YFSETQ. This CDR3 reads CASSPRTGSNEKLFF. The CDR3 DNA sequence: TGCGCCAGCAGCCCCAGGACAGGGTCTAATGAAAAACTGTTTTTT. Supplemented by reference TRBV5-1 and TRBJ1-4, the full variable domain reads KAGVTQTPRYLIKTRGQQVTLSCSPISGHRSVSWYQQTPGQGLQFLFEYFSETQRNKGNFPGRFSGRQFSNSRSEMNVSTLELGDSALYLCASSPRTGSNEKLFFGSGTQLSVL.

The chain joins TRBV6-5 to TRBJ1-2; 7 bases are shared with TRBD1. Germline values: CDR1 MNHEY, CDR2 SVGAGI. Germline trimming cut 4 bases from V and 6 bases from J; bases unmatched to any gene: 11. This CDR3 is built from 15 residues. As DNA, the CDR3 is TGTGCCAGCAGTTTTAGCCGACAGGGTCGGGATGGCTACACCTTC. This translates into CASSFSRQGRDGYTF.